This TCR beta chain emerged from a study of CD8+ T cells in alopecia areata. Study-level information: It was 6 to 18 months of tofacitinib, and then there were 6 months off drug.

CDR3 length: 15 amino acids. Trimming shortened V by 1 base and J by 1 base, and 12 bases separated the two germline ends. Per germline, CDR1 SGHNT and CDR2 YYREEE (reference sequence). This clone was seen a few times. Its antigen remains unidentified. The sequencing template was cDNA reverse transcribed from extracted RNA. TCRdb's copy holds only in-frame clones and misses some; the assay was immunoSEQ multiplex PCR. The sample contains some 120,000 clones, 58% of which appear only once. Cell sorting was applied to PBMCs, and CD4+ and CD8+ T cells were collected. Overall study findings and caveats: TCRs were shared less clearly across patients than in mice, possibly for HLA-related reasons.

The source of this sequence is a human donor with alopecia areata. V is TRBV5-4 and J is TRBJ2-7; the D is unclear. Sample: CD4+ T cells sorted from blood, taken at week 0. The CDR3 DNA follows: TGTGCCAGCAGCTTGAAAATAGGACCTTCCTACGAGCAGTACTTC. Its protein is CASSLKIGPSYEQYF.